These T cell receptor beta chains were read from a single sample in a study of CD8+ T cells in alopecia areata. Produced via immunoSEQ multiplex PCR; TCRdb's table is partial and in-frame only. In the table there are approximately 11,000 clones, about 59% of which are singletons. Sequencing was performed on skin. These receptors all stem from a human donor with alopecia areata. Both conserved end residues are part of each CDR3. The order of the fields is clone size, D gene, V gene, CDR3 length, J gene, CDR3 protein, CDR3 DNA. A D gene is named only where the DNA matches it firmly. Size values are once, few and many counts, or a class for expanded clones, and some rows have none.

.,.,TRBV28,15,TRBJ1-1,CASSPPRVMNTEAFF,TGTGCCAGCAGTCCGCCCAGAGTCATGAACACTGAAGCTTTCTTT
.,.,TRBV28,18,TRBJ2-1,CASSLTPSGGELPDEQFF,TGTGCCAGCAGTTTGACCCCCTCGGGCGGGGAGCTCCCCGATGAGCAGTTCTTC
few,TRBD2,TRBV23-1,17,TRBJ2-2,CASSQGSSGRFTGELFF,TGCGCCAGCAGTCAAGGTTCTAGCGGGAGGTTCACCGGGGAGCTGTTTTTT
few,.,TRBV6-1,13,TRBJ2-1,CASSEQGRREQFF,TGTGCCAGCAGTGAACAGGGCCGACGTGAGCAGTTCTTC
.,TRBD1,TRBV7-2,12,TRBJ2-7,CASSRDRVEQYF,TGTGCCAGCAGCCGAGACAGGGTCGAGCAGTACTTC
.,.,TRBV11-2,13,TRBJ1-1,CASSRRGRAEAFF,TGTGCCAGCAGCCGCAGGGGTAGAGCTGAAGCTTTCTTT
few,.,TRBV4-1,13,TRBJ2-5,CASSQVLAGTQYF,TGCGCCAGCAGCCAAGTGCTAGCAGGGACCCAGTACTTC
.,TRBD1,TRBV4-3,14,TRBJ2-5,CASSQGTGGETQYF,TGCGCCAGCAGCCAAGGGACAGGGGGGGAGACCCAGTACTTC
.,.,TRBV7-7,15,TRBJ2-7,CASSLNPGPRGEQYF,TGTGCTAGCAGCTTGAACCCGGGACCTCGGGGGGAGCAGTACTTC
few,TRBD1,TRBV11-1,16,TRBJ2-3,CASSAPRTGLTDTQYF,TGTGCCAGCAGCGCTCCGCGGACAGGACTCACAGATACGCAGTATTTT
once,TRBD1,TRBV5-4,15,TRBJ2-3,CASNEDRGLTDTQYF,TGTGCCAGCAACGAGGACAGGGGGCTCACAGATACGCAGTATTTT
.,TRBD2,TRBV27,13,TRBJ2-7,CASSFYERGEQYF,TGTGCCAGCAGTTTTTACGAGCGGGGGGAGCAGTACTTC
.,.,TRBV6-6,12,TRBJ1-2,CASNPRGEGYTF,TGTGCCAGCAATCCCAGAGGGGAAGGCTACACCTTC
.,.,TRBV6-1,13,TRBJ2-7,CASSVRGYYEQYF,TGTGCCAGCAGCGTCAGGGGATATTACGAGCAGTACTTC
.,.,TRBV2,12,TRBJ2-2,CATLKRTGELFF,TGTGCCACCCTGAAACGGACCGGGGAGCTGTTTTTT
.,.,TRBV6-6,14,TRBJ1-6,CAVTRGIYNSPLHF,TGTGCCGTAACTCGGGGGATCTATAATTCACCCCTCCACTTT
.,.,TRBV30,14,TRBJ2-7,CAWSAQGRLYEQYF,TGTGCCTGGAGTGCCCAGGGACGTCTTTACGAGCAGTACTTC
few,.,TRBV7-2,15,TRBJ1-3,CASPLEGTSGNTIYF,TGTGCCAGCCCGTTAGAGGGTACCTCTGGAAACACCATATATTTT
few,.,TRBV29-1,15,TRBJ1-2,CSVEVRGGPNYGYTF,TGCAGCGTTGAAGTCCGGGGAGGGCCTAACTATGGCTACACCTTC
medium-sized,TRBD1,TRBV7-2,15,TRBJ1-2,CASRPSGTGGYGYTF,TGTGCCAGCAGGCCCTCGGGGACAGGGGGCTATGGCTACACCTTC
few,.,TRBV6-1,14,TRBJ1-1,CASRPYLGVAEAFF,TGTGCCAGCAGGCCCTACCTCGGGGTCGCTGAAGCTTTCTTT
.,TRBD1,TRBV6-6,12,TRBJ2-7,CASSGQAYEQYF,TGTGCCAGCAGTGGACAGGCCTACGAGCAGTACTTC
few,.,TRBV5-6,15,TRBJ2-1,CASSTGGGGPNEQFF,TGTGCCAGCAGCACCGGTGGAGGGGGGCCAAATGAGCAGTTCTTC
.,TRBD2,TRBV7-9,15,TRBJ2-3,CASSFGGASTDTQYF,TGTGCCAGCAGCTTCGGGGGGGCAAGCACAGATACGCAGTATTTT
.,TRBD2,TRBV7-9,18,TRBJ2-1,CASSPYNLAGENDNEQFF,TGTGCCAGCAGCCCCTACAACTTAGCGGGCGAGAATGACAATGAGCAGTTCTTC
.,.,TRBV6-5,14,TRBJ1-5,CASSYRAGNQPQHF,TGTGCCAGCAGTTACAGGGCTGGCAATCAGCCCCAGCATTTT